This T cell receptor (beta chain) is drawn from a study of shared clonotypes between healthy human individuals. Measured with immunoSEQ multiplex PCR; TCRdb has only the in-frame clones, and not every one. Here the sample spans just over 2,000,000 clones, roughly 95% being singletons. The trim removed 0 bases at V and 9 bases at J, leaving 11 bases unmatched. The CDR3 is 17 amino acids. Germline-derived CDR1 and CDR2 are SGHTA and FQGNSA. The naive CD8 subset, CD45RO-negative cells positively selected for CCR7, excluded terminally differentiated effector memory CD45RA+ cells. This TCR came from a man younger than 30 in good health. The gene calls are TRBV7-2 and TRBJ2-7, with TRBD2 matching over 13 bases. Sequenced input: naive CD8+ T cells sorted from blood. The CDR3 bases are TGTGCCAGCAGCTTAGCATCACAGGGACTAGCGGGGCCCGGGCAGTACTTC. This sequence encodes CASSLASQGLAGPGQYF.